This record looks at one T cell receptor beta chain sequence and its context. As yet, its antigen is unknown. A read error is possible here, since a much larger clone lies one base away. These data belong to a study of post-analysis software for immune sequencing data. The CDR3 loop spans 16 amino acids. V lost 3 bases and J lost 9; bases outside the gene matches: 11. The germline V gene encodes CDR1 LNHNV and CDR2 YYDKDF (reference sequence). Findings and caveats of the study: Versus controls, multiple sclerosis patients showed significantly lower diversity (normalized Chao1). Patients showed TRBV5-6, TRBV5-1 and TRBV20-1 among five TRBV segments more frequent than in controls.

Unique molecular identifiers had been added to the TCR beta cDNA libraries. TCRdb processed the PCR reads anew with MiXCR; each CDR3 protein has one entry. The sample holds approximately 160,000 distinct CDR3 sequences, approximately 28% seen once. Sequenced input: blood. This sequence joins TRBV15 and TRBJ2-1; TRBD2 aligns across 10 bases. This TCR was sampled from a girl aged 10 to 17 with multiple sclerosis. This CDR3 is CATSRPLAGVVSEQFF. CDR3 in DNA: TGTGCCACCAGCAGGCCCCTAGCGGGAGTAGTCAGTGAGCAGTTCTTC.